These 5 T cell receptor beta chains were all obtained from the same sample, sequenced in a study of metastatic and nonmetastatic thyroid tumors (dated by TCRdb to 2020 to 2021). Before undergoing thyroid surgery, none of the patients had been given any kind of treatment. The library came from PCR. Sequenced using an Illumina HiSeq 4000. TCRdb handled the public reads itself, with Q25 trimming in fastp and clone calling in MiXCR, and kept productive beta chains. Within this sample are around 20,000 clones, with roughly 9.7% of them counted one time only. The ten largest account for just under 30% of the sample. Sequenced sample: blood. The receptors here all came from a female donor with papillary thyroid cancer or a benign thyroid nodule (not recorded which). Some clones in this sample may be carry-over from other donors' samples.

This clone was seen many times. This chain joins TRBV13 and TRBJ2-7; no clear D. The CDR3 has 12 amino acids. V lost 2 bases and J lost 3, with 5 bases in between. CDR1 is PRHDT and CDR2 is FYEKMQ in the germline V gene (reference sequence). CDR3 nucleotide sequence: TGTGCCAGCAGCTTATCCCACTACGAGCAGTACTTC. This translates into CASSLSHYEQYF.

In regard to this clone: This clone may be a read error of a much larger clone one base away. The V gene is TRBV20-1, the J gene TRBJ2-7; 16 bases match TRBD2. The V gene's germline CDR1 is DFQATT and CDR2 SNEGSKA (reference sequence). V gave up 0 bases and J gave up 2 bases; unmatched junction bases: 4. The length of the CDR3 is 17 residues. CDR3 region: CSAREGTSGRAPYEQYF. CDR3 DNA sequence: TGCAGTGCTAGAGAAGGGACTAGCGGGAGGGCGCCCTACGAGCAGTACTTC.

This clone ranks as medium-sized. CDR3 amino acids: CASSLRENSPLHF. DNA of the CDR3: TGTGCCAGCAGTCTACGGGAAAATTCACCCCTCCACTTT. The V call is TRBV6-2 or TRBV6-3, the J call TRBJ1-6; D gene unclear. Trimming took off 5 bases at V and 7 bases at J, with 9 bases between the two ends. CDR3 length: 13 amino acids. Germline CDR1 is MNHEY and CDR2 is SVGEGT.

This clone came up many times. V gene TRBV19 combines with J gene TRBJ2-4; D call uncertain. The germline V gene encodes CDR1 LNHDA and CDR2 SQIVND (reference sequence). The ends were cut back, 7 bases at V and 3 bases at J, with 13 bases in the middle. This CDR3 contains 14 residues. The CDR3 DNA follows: TGTGCCAGTACTCTAACCGTCGGCAAAAACATTCAGTACTTC. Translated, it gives CASTLTVGKNIQYF.

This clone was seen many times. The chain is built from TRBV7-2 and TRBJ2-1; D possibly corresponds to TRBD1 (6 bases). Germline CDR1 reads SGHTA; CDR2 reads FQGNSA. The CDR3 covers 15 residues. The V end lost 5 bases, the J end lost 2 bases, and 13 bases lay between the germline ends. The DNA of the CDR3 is TGTGCCAGCAGCCCAACCGGGACAACCTACAATGAGCAGTTCTTC. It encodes CASSPTGTTYNEQFF.